This T cell receptor (beta chain) was sequenced for a study of response to subunit inactivated influenza vaccine listed by TCRdb under 2018. Background on the whole study: Deep quantitative profiling of the T cell receptor repertoire was used in the study to follow responses to a trivalent subunit inactivated influenza vaccine.

What the research found in general, with its limitations: It was suggested by the authors that each seasonal influenza vaccination may recruit only a limited number of new T cells.

In its sample, this clonotype was seen a few times. Its target antigen remains unknown. Qualities for individual bases were not recorded, and no much larger clone is one base off. The germline V gene sets CDR1 to SGHVS and CDR2 to FNYEAQ. Here V drops 5 bases and J drops 2 bases, and the junction holds 12 bases not matched to any gene. The cysteine opens and the phenylalanine closes a CDR3 of 17 amino acids. Only the CDR3 DNA stays, 51 bases, in frame from base 1. The library relied on RT-PCR. Sequencing took place on an Illumina HiSeq 2500. TCRdb took the public reads, trimmed them with fastp at Q25, ran MiXCR for clone calling and kept in-frame beta chains. When rows share a CDR3 protein, they turn into one entry using the most common DNA and genes. Recorded for this sample are about 520,000 distinct CDR3 sequences; about 25% of them occurred a single time. Less than 2.5% of the sample rests with the top ten.

The sample consisted of CD4+ T cells sorted from PBMCs, taken 4 to 6 days after vaccination. The chain is made from TRBV7-6 and TRBJ2-3; the central 8 bases match TRBD1. The TCR sequence derives from a man aged 45-65 years who received an inactivated influenza vaccine. Donor details come from another sample of the same person, matched by shared clones. In nucleotide form, the sequence is TGTGCCAGCAGCGTCTCTCGGACAGGGCGGACCACAGATACGCAGTATTTT. This encodes CASSVSRTGRTTDTQYF.